Listed below are T cell receptor beta chains from one sample, sequenced in a study of blood T cell repertoires in COVID-19. The assay was immunoSEQ multiplex PCR, and TCRdb's table has in-frame clones only and misses some. This table holds 300,000 to 400,000 clones, around 80% found once. The sample was peripheral blood. Receptor source: a man under 40 with active or convalescent COVID-19. The CDR3 runs from the conserved cysteine through the conserved F or W. The D gene is left open where the match is weak. The size field is filled for only some rows; it gives once, few, many or a size class.

J: TRBJ1-6
size: few
D: -
V: TRBV21-1
CDR3: CASSKGQGYYNSPLHF
DNA: TGTGCCAGCAGCAAGGGACAGGGCTACTATAATTCACCCCTCCACTTT

J: TRBJ2-7
size: -
D: -
V: TRBV6-2/TRBV6-3
CDR3: CASSYSVAVYEQYF
DNA: TGTGCCAGCAGTTACTCGGTGGCTGTGTACGAGCAGTACTTC

J: TRBJ1-1
size: -
D: -
V: TRBV28
CDR3: CASSARTGMNTEAFF
DNA: TGTGCCAGCAGTGCCCGCACAGGGATGAACACTGAAGCTTTCTTT

J: TRBJ1-1
size: -
D: TRBD1
V: TRBV6-5
CDR3: CASSYDAGGDEAFF
DNA: TGTGCCAGCAGTTACGACGCAGGGGGCGATGAAGCTTTCTTT

J: TRBJ1-1
size: -
D: -
V: TRBV19
CDR3: CASSLLMGPIATEAFF
DNA: TGTGCCAGTAGTCTCCTAATGGGCCCCATCGCCACTGAAGCTTTCTTT

J: TRBJ2-1
size: few
D: TRBD2
V: TRBV7-3
CDR3: CASSLSGSYNEQFF
DNA: TGTGCCAGCAGCTTAAGCGGGAGCTACAATGAGCAGTTCTTC

J: TRBJ2-2
size: once
D: -
V: TRBV5-1
CDR3: CASSLDMAAGELFF
DNA: TGCGCCAGCAGCTTGGACATGGCGGCCGGGGAGCTGTTTTTT

J: TRBJ1-6
size: -
D: -
V: TRBV30
CDR3: CAWSGVGGNSPLHF
DNA: TGTGCCTGGAGTGGGGTAGGGGGTAATTCACCCCTCCACTTT

J: TRBJ1-2
size: -
D: TRBD1
V: TRBV7-8
CDR3: CASQMRQGYLQDGYTF
DNA: TGTGCCAGCCAGATGCGACAGGGTTACCTCCAGGATGGCTACACCTTC

J: TRBJ1-2
size: -
D: -
V: TRBV5-6
CDR3: CASSLGLGGSGYGYTF
DNA: TGTGCCAGCAGCTTGGGGCTCGGCGGGTCGGGCTATGGCTACACCTTC

J: TRBJ2-1
size: once
D: TRBD1
V: TRBV30
CDR3: CAWSTGEYNEQFF
DNA: TGTGCCTGGAGTACAGGGGAGTACAATGAGCAGTTCTTC

J: TRBJ1-2
size: -
D: -
V: TRBV18
CDR3: CASSPQAEGGYTF
DNA: TGTGCCAGCTCACCACAAGCGGAGGGAGGCTACACCTTC

J: TRBJ2-1
size: few
D: -
V: TRBV5-1
CDR3: CASSPSHEQFF
DNA: TGCGCCAGCAGCCCTAGCCATGAGCAGTTCTTC

J: TRBJ2-7
size: -
D: TRBD1
V: TRBV30
CDR3: CAWSVQGAFEQYF
DNA: TGTGCCTGGAGTGTCCAGGGGGCTTTCGAGCAGTACTTC

J: TRBJ2-4
size: -
D: -
V: TRBV5-1
CDR3: CASSLRRTRLDIQYF
DNA: TGCGCCAGCAGCTTGCGTAGGACTCGGTTGGACATTCAGTACTTC

J: TRBJ2-7
size: -
D: -
V: TRBV7-3
CDR3: CASSPKGGSYEQYF
DNA: TGTGCCAGCAGCCCTAAAGGGGGCTCCTACGAGCAGTACTTC

J: TRBJ2-2
size: -
D: -
V: TRBV19
CDR3: CASSFNTGELFF
DNA: TGTGCCAGTAGCTTCAACACCGGGGAGCTGTTTTTT

J: TRBJ2-7
size: -
D: TRBD1
V: TRBV6-2/TRBV6-3
CDR3: CASSYGTGGAYEQYF
DNA: TGTGCCAGCAGTTACGGGACAGGGGGAGCCTACGAGCAGTACTTC

J: TRBJ2-1
size: -
D: TRBD2
V: TRBV30
CDR3: CAWTSGASYNEQFF
DNA: TGTGCCTGGACTAGCGGGGCGTCCTACAATGAGCAGTTCTTC

J: TRBJ2-1
size: few
D: -
V: TRBV7-2
CDR3: CASTTTGTGYNEQFF
DNA: TGTGCCAGCACCACCACGGGGACTGGCTACAATGAGCAGTTCTTC

J: TRBJ1-5
size: -
D: -
V: TRBV28
CDR3: CASSLFGQRSNQPQHF
DNA: TGTGCCAGCAGTTTATTCGGACAGAGGAGCAATCAGCCCCAGCATTTT

J: TRBJ1-1
size: -
D: -
V: TRBV11-3
CDR3: CASSLEGGQNTEAFF
DNA: TGTGCCAGCAGCTTAGAGGGAGGACAGAACACTGAAGCTTTCTTT

J: TRBJ2-5
size: -
D: TRBD2
V: TRBV18
CDR3: CASSRGRNRETQYF
DNA: TGTGCCAGCTCCCGCGGGAGAAATCGAGAGACCCAGTACTTC

J: TRBJ1-1
size: -
D: -
V: TRBV3-1/TRBV3-2
CDR3: CASSQAGDTTEAFF
DNA: TGTGCCAGCAGCCAGGCAGGGGATACAACTGAAGCTTTCTTT

J: TRBJ1-3
size: -
D: TRBD1
V: TRBV9
CDR3: CASSATGVANTIYF
DNA: TGTGCCAGCAGCGCGACAGGGGTGGCAAACACCATATATTTT

J: TRBJ2-7
size: -
D: -
V: TRBV7-8
CDR3: CASSLSYEQYF
DNA: TGTGCCAGCAGCCTCTCGTACGAGCAGTACTTC

J: TRBJ1-6
size: once
D: TRBD1
V: TRBV6-5
CDR3: CASSYSRRQGDSPLHF
DNA: TGTGCCAGCAGTTACTCCAGGCGACAGGGAGATTCACCCCTCCACTTT

J: TRBJ2-2
size: -
D: TRBD1
V: TRBV9
CDR3: CASSVGQGEHTGELFF
DNA: TGTGCCAGCAGCGTTGGGCAGGGGGAGCACACCGGGGAGCTGTTTTTT

J: TRBJ1-6
size: -
D: TRBD1
V: TRBV7-9
CDR3: CASSPSGQGSYNSPLHF
DNA: TGTGCCAGCAGCCCGTCGGGACAGGGGTCCTATAATTCACCCCTCCACTTT

J: TRBJ2-6
size: -
D: -
V: TRBV10-3
CDR3: CAISAGGQGPSGANVLTF
DNA: TGTGCCATCAGTGCGGGAGGACAGGGCCCCTCTGGGGCCAACGTCCTGACTTTC

J: TRBJ1-4
size: -
D: TRBD1
V: TRBV11-2
CDR3: CASSQALGTGQGEKLFF
DNA: TGTGCCAGCAGCCAGGCGCTTGGGACAGGGCAAGGAGAAAAACTGTTTTTT

J: TRBJ2-1
size: few
D: TRBD2
V: TRBV7-9
CDR3: CASSLVPFRLAGYYNEQFF
DNA: TGTGCCAGCAGCTTAGTCCCCTTCCGTCTAGCGGGGTACTACAATGAGCAGTTCTTC

J: TRBJ1-2
size: -
D: -
V: TRBV6-5
CDR3: CASSYYSDSSYGYTF
DNA: TGTGCCAGCAGTTATTATTCGGACAGCTCTTATGGCTACACCTTC

J: TRBJ2-3
size: -
D: -
V: TRBV11-2
CDR3: CASSLVTVGGTDTQYF
DNA: TGTGCCAGCAGCTTAGTCACGGTCGGAGGCACAGATACGCAGTATTTT

J: TRBJ2-5
size: -
D: -
V: TRBV27
CDR3: CASSPRRQETQYF
DNA: TGTGCCAGCAGTCCCCGTCGCCAAGAGACCCAGTACTTC

J: TRBJ2-2
size: -
D: -
V: TRBV6-6
CDR3: CASSYSRAGELFF
DNA: TGTGCCAGCAGTTACTCGAGGGCCGGGGAGCTGTTTTTT

J: TRBJ2-1
size: few
D: TRBD1
V: TRBV4-3
CDR3: CASSQERTGFYNEQFF
DNA: TGCGCCAGCAGCCAAGAGCGGACAGGGTTTTACAATGAGCAGTTCTTC

J: TRBJ1-2
size: -
D: -
V: TRBV11-2
CDR3: CASSLQGYYGYTF
DNA: TGTGCCAGCAGCTTACAGGGCTACTATGGCTACACCTTC

J: TRBJ2-7
size: -
D: -
V: TRBV7-8
CDR3: CASSLSQDLEQYF
DNA: TGTGCCAGCAGCCTTAGCCAAGACCTCGAGCAGTACTTC

J: TRBJ1-2
size: -
D: TRBD1
V: TRBV6-6
CDR3: CASSQQGAGNYGYTF
DNA: TGTGCCAGCAGTCAACAGGGGGCCGGTAACTATGGCTACACCTTC

J: TRBJ2-2
size: -
D: -
V: TRBV7-9
CDR3: CVSAAGGELFF
DNA: TGTGTCTCAGCGGCCGGCGGGGAGCTGTTTTTT

J: TRBJ2-2
size: once
D: TRBD1
V: TRBV7-3
CDR3: CASSPNRRGPTDTGELFF
DNA: TGTGCCAGCAGTCCAAATCGCAGGGGGCCCACCGACACCGGGGAGCTGTTTTTT

J: TRBJ2-1
size: -
D: TRBD2
V: TRBV18
CDR3: CASSHGGAYNEQFF
DNA: TGTGCCAGCTCACACGGGGGGGCCTACAATGAGCAGTTCTTC

J: TRBJ1-5
size: -
D: TRBD1
V: TRBV6-5
CDR3: CASSDRGVGYQPQHF
DNA: TGTGCCAGCAGCGACAGGGGAGTTGGCTATCAGCCCCAGCATTTT

J: TRBJ2-5
size: -
D: -
V: TRBV6-5
CDR3: CASSYSGREETQYF
DNA: TGTGCCAGCAGTTACTCGGGCAGAGAAGAGACCCAGTACTTC

J: TRBJ2-3
size: -
D: -
V: TRBV4-3
CDR3: CASSQEALTGTDTQYF
DNA: TGCGCCAGCAGCCAAGAAGCCCTCACGGGCACAGATACGCAGTATTTT

J: TRBJ2-2
size: -
D: TRBD2
V: TRBV28
CDR3: CASSGGLGAGELFF
DNA: TGTGCCAGCAGCGGAGGACTAGGGGCCGGGGAGCTGTTTTTT